The 18 T cell receptor beta chains presented below share a single source sample, sequenced in a study of blood T cell repertoires in COVID-19. Clones were sequenced by immunoSEQ multiplex PCR, and TCRdb holds only the in-frame ones, with some missing. The sample has some 69,000 clones, approximately 75% seen once. Sequencing used peripheral blood. Receptors originate from a human donor in a cohort sampled during active COVID-19.

The chain links TRBV18 to TRBJ2-1; 14 bases are a match to TRBD2. V lost 3 bases to trimming and J lost 0 bases; unmatched junction nucleotides: 10. CDR1 is KGHSH and CDR2 is LQKENI in the germline V gene. CDR3 length: 20 residues. DNA of the CDR3: TGTGCCAGCTCACCCGGACTAGCGGGAGGACCCACGAGCTCCTACAATGAGCAGTTCTTC. Amino acid sequence: CASSPGLAGGPTSSYNEQFF.

This chain joins TRBV6-5 and TRBJ1-4, with 8 bases fitting TRBD1. V was clipped by 5 bases and J by 10 bases; unmatched bases: 6. The CDR3 runs 13 residues. Looked up from germline, CDR1 is MNHEY and CDR2 is SVGAGI. CDR3 sequence: CASSPRGQGKLFF. The CDR3 coding sequence is TGTGCCAGCAGTCCCAGGGGGCAGGGAAAACTGTTTTTT.

This clone was picked up a small number of times. V gene TRBV12-3 or TRBV12-4 combines with J gene TRBJ2-7; 12 positions agree with TRBD2. The CDR3 has 13 amino acids. Losses at the gene ends were 6 bases for V and 6 bases for J; bases not matched to a gene: 3. The CDR3 loop reads CASRPTSGSEQYF. In DNA, the CDR3 is TGTGCCAGCAGGCCGACTAGCGGGAGCGAGCAGTACTTC.

This chain joins TRBV11-1 and TRBJ2-5; 9 nucleotides match TRBD1. CDR1 is SGHAT and CDR2 is FQDESV in the germline V gene (reference sequence). The J segment lost 3 bases and the V segment lost 4 bases, leaving 3 bases of the junction unmatched. The CDR3 totals 14 residues. In DNA, the CDR3 is TGTGCCAGCAGCTACCGGACAGGGGAAGAGACCCAGTACTTC. Translation gives CASSYRTGEETQYF.

This clone was counted a few times. The CDR3 loop is CATRRGDTQYF. The CDR3 region has the DNA TGTGCCACCAGACGAGGGGATACGCAGTATTTT. The chain links TRBV24-1 to TRBJ2-3, with a tentative D call TRBD2 (5 bases). Trimming removed 7 bases from V and 6 bases from J, with 7 bases in between. The CDR3 spans 11 residues. Germline lookup yields CDR1 KGHDR and CDR2 SFDVKD.

J is TRBJ1-2 and V is TRBV2; weak D call: TRBD1 (5 bases). Germline V gene sequence: CDR1 SNHLY, CDR2 FYNNEI. V was clipped by 10 bases and J by 2 bases, with 20 bases between them. The CDR3 has 15 amino acids. For the CDR3, the DNA is TGTGCCACCAAGGAGAGGCAGGGCGGAAACTATGGCTACACCTTC. Amino acid sequence: CATKERQGGNYGYTF.

The chain couples TRBV9 to TRBJ2-4, with D possibly being TRBD1 (5 bases). V was clipped by 2 bases and J by 0 bases, with 12 bases between them. Germline loops: CDR1 SGDLS, CDR2 YYNGEE. This CDR3 region has 16 residues. The CDR3 protein is CASSVTGDQAKNIQYF. CDR3 in DNA: TGTGCCAGCAGCGTTACAGGAGATCAAGCCAAAAACATTCAGTACTTC.

V usage is TRBV3-1 (or the pseudogene TRBV3-2) and J usage is TRBJ2-1, with D hard to call. This CDR3 is built from 15 residues. Germline lookup yields CDR1 LGHDT and CDR2 YNNKEL (reference sequence). The ends were cut back, 7 bases at V and 8 bases at J, with 21 bases in the middle. CDR3 in DNA: TGTGCCAGCACCTTATTGAAAGGAGCCTCTGATGAGCAGTTCTTC. As protein: CASTLLKGASDEQFF.

The chain joins TRBV25-1 to TRBJ1-2, with D possibly TRBD1 on 5 matching bases. The CDR3 sequence is 15 residues long. The germline gives CDR1 MGHDK, CDR2 SYGVNS. V dropped 4 bases and J dropped 8 bases, with 20 bases sitting between them. The CDR3 region has the DNA TGTGCCAGCAGTGCATCGGTGGTGGCAGGGAAGGGCTACACCTTC. Its translation is CASSASVVAGKGYTF.

The chain joins TRBV6-5 to TRBJ1-2; D is ambiguous. This CDR3 comprises 12 residues. Germline V gives CDR1 MNHEY, CDR2 SVGAGI. The V end lost 7 bases, the J end lost 7 bases, and 13 bases lay between the germline ends. The CDR3 spells CASKEGLGGYTF. DNA of the CDR3: TGTGCCAGCAAGGAGGGATTAGGTGGCTACACCTTC.

This clone occurred a few times. This chain joins TRBV9 and TRBJ1-3, with TRBD1 matching over 9 bases. CDR3 size: 15 residues. V dropped 3 bases and J dropped 7; count of bases not matched to a gene: 8. Germline loops: CDR1 SGDLS, CDR2 YYNGEE. CDR3 nucleotide sequence: TGTGCCAGCAGCGCAAGCGGACAGGGGTCTAACACCATATATTTT. It codes for CASSASGQGSNTIYF.

The V gene is TRBV7-2, the J gene TRBJ1-6; D is ambiguous. CDR1 and CDR2 (germline): SGHTA, FQGNSA. The CDR3 runs 15 residues. Trimming pared 5 bases from V and 7 bases from J, leaving 15 bases between. CDR3 region: CASSPMGLENSPLHF. The CDR3, as DNA: TGTGCCAGCAGCCCGATGGGTCTAGAGAATTCACCCCTCCACTTT.

V and J are TRBV28 and TRBJ1-1; TRBD1 is a possible D gene (5 bases). The V gene lost 3 bases and the J gene lost 4 bases, with 15 bases spanning the gap. Germline CDR1 and CDR2: MDHEN and SYDVKM. The CDR3 consists of 15 residues. The CDR3 nucleotides read TGTGCCAGCAGTTTCTTTAGGGGCGGGATCACTGAAGCTTTCTTT. This translates into CASSFFRGGITEAFF.

The chain carries TRBV30 and TRBJ1-4, with 9 nucleotides matching TRBD1. V was pared by 2 bases and J by 11 bases, with 9 bases of the junction left unmatched. There are 14 residues in the CDR3. Looked up from germline, CDR1 is GTSNPN and CDR2 is SVGIG (reference sequence). The DNA of the CDR3 is TGTGCCTGGAGTCTCCGGGACAGGGTAGAGAAACTGTTTTTT. This sequence encodes CAWSLRDRVEKLFF.

The chain joins TRBV11-2 to TRBJ2-7, with TRBD2 matching over 13 bases. The V segment lost 5 bases and the J segment 7 bases; nucleotides outside the gene matches: 14. CDR1 is SGHAT and CDR2 is FQNNGV in the germline V gene. The CDR3 contains 17 residues. The CDR3 DNA sequence: TGTGCCAGCAGCCTCAAAATAAGGACTAGCGGGAGAGAGGAGCAGTACTTC. The encoded protein is CASSLKIRTSGREEQYF. Together with reference TRBV11-2 and TRBJ2-7, the CDR3 gives the full variable domain: EAGVAQSPRYKIIEKRQSVAFWCNPISGHATLYWYQQILGQGPKLLIQFQNNGVVDDSQLPKDRFSAERLKGVDSTLKIQPAKLEDSAVYLCASSLKIRTSGREEQYFGPGTRLTVT.

V usage is TRBV6-5 and J usage is TRBJ1-2; D may be TRBD1 (6 bases). Germline V lookup: CDR1 MNHEY, CDR2 SVGAGI. The CDR3 is made up of 15 amino acids. Trimming left V 7 bases short and J 4 bases short, with 19 bases between. CDR3 residues: CASIPRAGEFYGYTF. The CDR3 nucleotides are TGTGCCAGCATCCCCCGGGCAGGGGAATTCTATGGCTACACCTTC.

V usage is TRBV27 and J usage is TRBJ2-1, with D perhaps matching TRBD1 (6 bases). This CDR3 has 13 residues. The germline V gene has CDR1 MNHEY and CDR2 SMNVEV (reference sequence). Trimming left V 1 base short and J 11 bases short, with 12 bases between. CDR3 DNA: TGTGCCAGCAGTTTATGGGTAGACAGGAAGCAGTTCTTC. As protein: CASSLWVDRKQFF.

The J gene is TRBJ2-2, the V gene TRBV4-2; no firm D call. Germline V gene data show CDR1 as LGHNA and CDR2 as YNFKEQ. CDR3 length: 13 amino acids. The ends were cut back, 1 base at V and 8 bases at J, with 8 bases in the middle. This CDR3 reads CASSQVQLGELFF. The DNA of the CDR3 is TGTGCCAGCAGCCAAGTTCAGTTAGGGGAGCTGTTTTTT.